This T cell receptor (beta chain) appears in the sequencing data of a study of Ad26.COV2.S vaccination and SARS-CoV-2 variants. Study-wide findings and caveats: Estimates derived from TCR breadth and depth analyses may have underestimated total T cell responses. People who got the vaccine or the placebo had similar non-spike TCR breadth. Reported findings describe substantial breadth in spike-specific CD8+ and CD4+ T cell responses following vaccination.

Treatment reported: some 20 received Ad26.COV2.S at low or high dose, single or two shots; about five received placebo; per-sample allocation not given. Specimens were obtained on day 63 following the first vaccine or placebo injection. Worth noting for this clone: Its antigen is still unknown.

Using immunoSEQ multiplex PCR, the repertoire was profiled, and TCRdb retains in-frame clones only, with some absent. The sample has fewer than 400,000 clones; about 90% are singletons. The CDR3 runs to 21 residues. The V gene is TRBV21-1, the J gene TRBJ2-2. TRBV21-1 is flagged as a pseudogene. The source was peripheral blood, collected in a trial of Ad26.COV2.S vaccine versus placebo. The clonotype originates from a person between 18 and 65 years old who received the Ad26.COV2.S COVID-19 vaccine or a placebo. CDR3 in DNA: TGTGCCAGCAGCTCTTCCCCCTTAAAGACAGTTCGGGGAGCGAATACCGGGGAGCTGTTTTTT. Translating it yields CASSSSPLKTVRGANTGELFF.